These 9 T cell receptor beta chains came from one sample sequenced in a study of brain T cells in children with intractable seizures. Noted time point: blood from clinic visit 5 months post-surgery; TSC patient then seizure free. Assay used: immunoSEQ multiplex PCR; TCRdb lists only in-frame clones, some missing. The sample carries 300,000 to 400,000 clones, about 93% recorded once. This specimen was peripheral blood, taken roughly 5 months after surgery. These receptors were obtained from a boy under two years old with tuberous sclerosis and intractable seizures.

The rearrangement uses TRBV7-8 and TRBJ2-7; no clear D gene. CDR3 length equals 12 residues. Germline CDR1 reads SGHVS; CDR2 reads FQNEAQ. Trimming took off 5 bases at V and 4 bases at J, with 9 bases between the two ends. DNA of the CDR3: TGTGCCAGCAGCCCTGGCCGGTACGAGCAGTACTTC. Amino acid sequence: CASSPGRYEQYF.

The V and J genes are TRBV7-3 and TRBJ2-2, with a tentative D call TRBD2 (5 bases). Per the germline V gene, CDR1 is SGHTA and CDR2 is FQGTGA. V was cut by 5 bases and J by 2 bases, with 12 bases left in between. This CDR3 spans 15 amino acids. CDR3 bases: TGTGCCAGCAGCCCAGGCGGGCCTAACACCGGGGAGCTGTTTTTT. This translates into CASSPGGPNTGELFF.

The chain has TRBV12-3 or TRBV12-4 and TRBJ2-2; D not certain. The V end was cut by 5 bases, the J end by 5 bases, with 3 bases between. This CDR3 contains 11 residues. CDR3 protein: CASSTTGELFF. The DNA for the CDR3 is TGTGCCAGCAGTACTACCGGGGAGCTGTTTTTT.

The chain employs TRBV24-1 and TRBJ1-1, with 11 bases identical to TRBD1. The V gene's germline CDR1 is KGHDR and CDR2 SFDVKD. V dropped 3 bases and J dropped 5; count of bases not matched to a gene: 7. The CDR3 covers 16 residues. The CDR3: CATSDVGQGAGTEAFF. The DNA for the CDR3 is TGTGCCACCAGTGATGTCGGACAGGGGGCAGGGACTGAAGCTTTCTTT.

This chain links TRBV3-1 (or the pseudogene TRBV3-2) with TRBJ1-5; D is ambiguous. The CDR3 runs to 15 residues. CDR1 LGHDT and CDR2 YNNKEL come from the germline V gene (reference sequence). The V end lost 0 bases, the J end lost 6 bases, and 12 bases lay between the germline ends. The CDR3 protein is CASSQEGRAGQPQHF. The CDR3 region has the DNA TGTGCCAGCAGCCAAGAGGGGAGGGCGGGTCAGCCCCAGCATTTT.

J is TRBJ2-5 and V is TRBV19; a weak D match, TRBD2 (5 bases). Germline V gene lookup returns CDR1 LNHDA and CDR2 SQIVND (reference sequence). The germline V and J ends were trimmed by 1 base and 1 base, with 7 bases remaining between them. The CDR3 covers 14 residues. The CDR3 is CASSIAGVQETQYF. CDR3 DNA: TGTGCCAGTAGTATAGCCGGGGTCCAAGAGACCCAGTACTTC.

As concerns this clone: The junction does not match germline at one end; this may be a read error. The chain is built from TRBV5-1 and TRBJ1-2, with a possible D match to TRBD1 (5 bases). Germline CDR1 and CDR2: SGHRS and YFSETQ. The CDR3 is made up of 15 amino acids. DNA for the CDR3: TGCGCCAGCAGATTGGCGCTGGGGGACTTATATGGCTACACCTTC. Translated: CASRLALGDLYGYTF.

This clone is a singleton in its sample. This rearrangement joins TRBV6-2 or TRBV6-3 to TRBJ1-5; no reliable D call. Germline CDR1 reads MNHEY; CDR2 reads SVGEGT. The length of the CDR3 is 16 residues. Trimming left V 4 bases short and J 3 bases short, with 16 bases between. The CDR3 bases are TGTGCCAGCAGTTCCCCGGGCACAGTCCTCAATCAGCCCCAGCATTTT. This translates into CASSSPGTVLNQPQHF.

The genes are TRBV7-9 and TRBJ1-1, with D possibly TRBD1 on 6 matching bases. This CDR3 has 13 amino acids. The germline V gene encodes CDR1 SEHNR and CDR2 FQNEAQ (reference sequence). V lost 3 bases and J 6 bases, leaving 11 bases between the germline ends. This CDR3 reads CASSFGGGSEAFF. The CDR3 region has the DNA TGTGCCAGCAGCTTCGGAGGGGGATCTGAAGCTTTCTTT.